These T cell receptor beta chains were read from a single sample in a study of CD4 and CD8 cells across lung adenocarcinoma regions. Using its own MiXCR run on the PCR reads, TCRdb lists one record per CDR3 protein. The data contain under 4,000 distinct CDR3 sequences, 50% to 75% of them singletons. Sequencing was performed on CD8+ T cells from the margin of a lung tumor. These receptors all come from a female donor with lung adenocarcinoma. The CD4 and CD8 labels of this study may be unreliable. The CDR3 runs from the conserved cysteine through the conserved F or W. The D gene is left open where the match is weak. Rows give clone size only sometimes, using once, few, many, or a class for an expanded clone.

size | J | D | length | V | CDR3 | DNA
- | TRBJ2-3 | TRBD2 | 16 | TRBV11-2 | CASSLGLERGTDTQYF | TGTGCCAGCAGCCTCGGACTAGAACGGGGCACAGATACGCAGTATTTT
- | TRBJ1-5 | - | 15 | TRBV10-3 | CASSESRVLAGPQHF | TGTGCCAGCAGTGAGTCAAGGGTTCTCGCGGGGCCCCAGCATTTT
- | TRBJ2-2 | - | 14 | TRBV7-2 | CASSLGHLAGELFF | TGTGCCAGCAGCTTGGGACACCTGGCCGGGGAGCTGTTTTTT
- | TRBJ2-7 | TRBD1 | 12 | TRBV7-3 | CASSGDSYEQYF | TGTGCCAGCAGTGGGGACAGCTACGAGCAGTACTTC
- | TRBJ2-3 | TRBD2 | 16 | TRBV6-1 | CASRATASGGRSTQYF | TGTGCCAGCAGGGCAACGGCTAGCGGGGGCCGGAGTACGCAGTATTTT
- | TRBJ2-1 | TRBD2 | 15 | TRBV7-2 | CASSLGDYRYNEQFF | TGTGCCAGCAGCTTGGGGGACTATAGGTACAATGAGCAGTTCTTC
- | TRBJ2-7 | - | 15 | TRBV7-2 | CASSWSVGPTYEQYF | TGTGCCAGCAGCTGGAGTGTGGGACCAACCTACGAGCAGTACTTC
- | TRBJ2-1 | TRBD2 | 16 | TRBV6-1 | CASRNLAGGSYNEQFF | TGTGCCAGCAGAAACCTAGCGGGAGGGTCCTACAATGAGCAGTTCTTC
- | TRBJ2-7 | - | 15 | TRBV7-3 | CASSKGDGQTYEQYF | TGTGCCAGCAGCAAGGGGGATGGCCAAACCTACGAGCAGTACTTC
- | TRBJ2-2 | TRBD2 | 17 | TRBV6-1 | CASLGLAGGPVTGELFF | TGTGCCAGCCTCGGGCTAGCGGGAGGGCCGGTCACCGGGGAGCTGTTTTTT
- | TRBJ2-5 | - | 15 | TRBV7-3 | CASSKKAGLVETQYF | TGTGCCAGCAGCAAAAAGGCAGGGTTGGTAGAGACCCAGTACTTC
- | TRBJ2-1 | - | 15 | TRBV6-1 | CASTFRSHVSGEQFF | TGTGCCAGCACCTTCCGGTCGCACGTCTCGGGTGAGCAGTTCTTC
- | TRBJ2-1 | TRBD2 | 16 | TRBV6-5 | CASSYGGGASYNEQFF | TGTGCCAGCAGTTACGGGGGAGGGGCCTCCTACAATGAGCAGTTCTTC
- | TRBJ2-1 | - | 12 | TRBV6-1 | CASSSGVYEQFF | TGTGCCAGCTCCTCTGGGGTTTATGAGCAGTTCTTC
- | TRBJ1-1 | - | 13 | TRBV6-1 | CASSEYRDTEAFF | TGTGCCAGCAGTGAATACAGAGACACTGAAGCTTTCTTT
- | TRBJ2-7 | TRBD1 | 15 | TRBV11-3 | CASSQGQGVWDEQYF | TGTGCCAGCAGCCAAGGACAGGGCGTGTGGGACGAGCAGTACTTC
few | TRBJ2-1 | - | 13 | TRBV7-2 | CASSSLLGPEQFF | TGTGCCAGCAGCTCTCTTCTCGGACCAGAGCAGTTCTTC
few | TRBJ1-6 | - | 16 | TRBV6-5 | CASSYSGQLYNSPLHF | TGTGCCAGCAGTTACTCCGGTCAGCTATATAATTCACCCCTCCACTTT
few | TRBJ1-3 | TRBD1 | 19 | TRBV4-1 | CASSPLHLTGALSGNTIYF | TGCGCCAGCAGCCCGCTCCACCTGACAGGGGCCCTCTCTGGAAACACCATATATTTT
- | TRBJ1-1 | - | 13 | TRBV6-1 | CASSAAPNTEAFF | TGTGCCAGCAGTGCAGCCCCGAACACTGAAGCTTTCTTT
- | TRBJ2-5 | - | 16 | TRBV11-2 | CASSPQGLRASREQYF | TGTGCCAGCAGCCCGCAAGGCCTCAGAGCCAGTCGGGAGCAGTACTTC
large | TRBJ1-1 | - | 15 | TRBV6-1 | CASSEALDRNTEAFF | TGTGCCAGCAGTGAAGCGCTGGACAGGAACACTGAAGCTTTCTTT
- | TRBJ1-1 | - | 13 | TRBV4-1 | CASSHPLNTEAFF | TGCGCCAGCAGCCATCCCTTGAACACTGAAGCTTTCTTT
- | TRBJ2-2 | - | 14 | TRBV6-1 | CASRTGREPGELFF | TGTGCCAGCAGAACCGGGAGAGAGCCCGGGGAGCTGTTTTTT
- | TRBJ2-7 | TRBD2 | 14 | TRBV6-1 | CASTFGGRGYEQYF | TGTGCCAGCACCTTTGGCGGGAGGGGTTACGAGCAGTACTTC
large | TRBJ1-3 | - | 14 | TRBV6-1 | CASSTSSSGNTIYF | TGTGCCAGCAGTACATCCTCGTCTGGAAACACCATATATTTT
- | TRBJ2-3 | TRBD2 | 18 | TRBV12-5 | CASGLVRGGGASTDTQYF | TGTGCTAGTGGTTTGGTACGGGGCGGGGGAGCTAGCACAGATACGCAGTATTTT
once | TRBJ2-1 | TRBD1 | 15 | TRBV6-5 | CASSYPSTGNNEQFF | TGTGCCAGCAGTTACCCCTCGACAGGGAACAATGAGCAGTTCTTC
- | TRBJ1-1 | - | 14 | TRBV6-5 | CASSYSGGGTEAFF | TGTGCCAGCAGTTACTCGGGAGGGGGAACTGAAGCTTTCTTT
- | TRBJ2-1 | - | 16 | TRBV7-2 | CASSLRPSSSPNEQFF | TGTGCCAGCAGCCTTCGACCGAGCTCCAGCCCGAATGAGCAGTTCTTC
- | TRBJ1-1 | - | 14 | TRBV6-1 | CASNVGQMNTEAFF | TGTGCCAGCAACGTTGGACAAATGAACACTGAAGCTTTCTTT
- | TRBJ2-4 | TRBD2 | 19 | TRBV6-1 | CASRSAPFGGKWAKDTQYF | TGTGCCAGCAGGTCCGCCCCTTTCGGGGGGAAGTGGGCCAAAGATACGCAGTATTTC
medium-sized | TRBJ1-5 | - | 14 | TRBV4-3 | CASSQDRLPGPQHF | TGCGCCAGCAGCCAAGATCGGTTACCGGGACCCCAGCATTTT
- | TRBJ1-2 | - | 13 | TRBV6-1 | CASSELQNYGYTF | TGTGCCAGCAGTGAACTCCAGAACTATGGCTACACCTTC
- | TRBJ2-7 | TRBD1 | 13 | TRBV27 | CASSQTGLNEQYF | TGTGCCAGCAGTCAGACAGGGCTCAACGAGCAGTACTTC
- | TRBJ1-3 | TRBD1 | 16 | TRBV7-9 | CASSFQGEFSGNTIYF | TGTGCCAGCAGCTTTCAGGGGGAGTTCTCTGGAAACACCATATATTTT
- | TRBJ2-1 | TRBD2 | 15 | TRBV11-2 | CASSSGTSSYNEQFF | TGTGCCAGCAGCTCCGGGACTAGCAGTTACAATGAGCAGTTCTTC
- | TRBJ2-7 | - | 16 | TRBV6-1 | CASSARNRGGGYEQYF | TGTGCCAGCAGTGCCCGAAACAGGGGCGGGGGGTACGAGCAGTACTTC
- | TRBJ2-7 | TRBD2 | 21 | TRBV7-2 | CASSLGWTSGRATVINYEQYF | TGTGCCAGCAGCTTAGGTTGGACTAGCGGGAGGGCCACAGTCATAAACTACGAGCAGTACTTC